This T cell receptor (beta chain) was retrieved from a study of CD8 T cells in Susac syndrome. Reverse transcription of about 0.45 to 1 ug RNA used random hexamers. A single record per CDR3 protein comes from TCRdb applying MiXCR to the immunoSEQ multiplex PCR reads. The profile covers 200,000 or so distinct CDR3 sequences, with approximately 94% appearing a single time and 0.098% taken by the ten largest. From blood CD8+ and CD4+ T cells, the TCR beta chain was sequenced. This CDR3 has 16 amino acids. Trimming cost V 4 bases and J 5 bases; bases outside gene matches: 12. CDR1 SGDLS and CDR2 YYNGEE come from the germline V gene.

The TCR was taken from a human donor with Susac syndrome. The sequenced sample was CD4+ T cells from PBMCs. The chain carries TRBV9 and TRBJ2-7; 10 bases line up with TRBD1. The CDR3 nucleotides are TGTGCCAGCAGCAGAGGTCAGGGGACAGGGGCCAACGAGCAGTACTTC. Its translation is CASSRGQGTGANEQYF. The complete variable domain, with remaining parts taken from reference TRBV9 and TRBJ2-7, reads DSGVTQTPKHLITATGQRVTLRCSPRSGDLSVYWYQQSLDQGLQFLIQYYNGEERAKGNILERFSAQQFPDLHSELNLSSLELGDSALYFCASSRGQGTGANEQYFGPGTRLTVT.